Listed here are 6 T cell receptor beta chains from one sample, sequenced in a study of shared clonotypes between healthy human individuals. Sequencing used immunoSEQ multiplex PCR; TCRdb keeps in-frame clones, though not all of them. The sample gives under 2,500,000 clones, approximately 96% of which show up once; over 0.1% is in the top ten. The sample consisted of naive CD4+ T cells sorted from blood. As for subset: CD45RA+ positively selected. The receptors originated from a man younger than 30 in good health.

The V gene is TRBV29-1, the J gene TRBJ2-3; no firm D call. Germline V gene sequence: CDR1 SQVTM, CDR2 ANQGSEA. This CDR3 comprises 12 residues. The germline V and J ends were trimmed by 7 bases and 1 base, with 9 bases remaining between them. The DNA of the CDR3 is TGCAGCGCCGACACCCGCACAGATACGCAGTATTTT. Translated: CSADTRTDTQYF.

About this clone itself: At the DNA level, this CDR3 is encoded by other sequences in the same sample as well. The rearrangement links TRBV7-2 to TRBJ1-2, with TRBD1 matching 7 bases. The V segment lost 5 bases and the J segment 0 bases; nucleotides outside the gene matches: 3. Germline V gene sequence: CDR1 SGHTA, CDR2 FQGNSA. This CDR3 has 14 amino acids. The DNA of the CDR3 is TGTGCCAGCAGCCTAGGGACAGCTAACTATGGCTACACCTTC. Its protein product is CASSLGTANYGYTF. The variable domain in full, completed from reference TRBV7-2 and TRBJ1-2, reads GAGVSQSPSNKVTEKGKDVELRCDPISGHTALYWYRQSLGQGLEFLIYFQGNSAPDKSGLPSDRFSAERTGGSVSTLTIQRTQQEDSAVYLCASSLGTANYGYTFGSGTRLTVV.

The rearrangement joins TRBV2 to TRBJ2-3; D is tentatively TRBD1 or TRBD2 (5 bases each). V lost 8 bases to trimming and J lost 5 bases, with 20 bases between them. Germline assignment: CDR1 SNHLY and CDR2 FYNNEI. The CDR3 is 15 residues long. The CDR3 spells CASGTWRNPRDTQYF. CDR3 nucleotides: TGTGCCAGCGGGACGTGGAGAAACCCGCGAGATACGCAGTATTTT.

This clone was seen just once. V gene TRBV7-6 combines with J gene TRBJ2-1, with 7 bases identical to TRBD1. J was trimmed by 14 bases and V by 2 bases; bases with no gene match: 12. The length of the CDR3 is 14 residues. The germline CDR1 and CDR2 sequences are SGHVS and FNYEAQ. In DNA form, the CDR3 reads TGTGCCAGCAGCTTAAAGGGGGCTCCCGACTCTAAGTTCTTC. It yields the protein CASSLKGAPDSKFF.

The rearrangement uses TRBV10-3 and TRBJ1-2, with TRBD1 matching over 8 bases. The CDR3 runs to 13 residues. The germline V gene has CDR1 ENHRY and CDR2 SYGVKD. The J segment lost 7 bases and the V segment lost 7 bases, leaving 8 bases of the junction unmatched. The CDR3 spells CAIKVDRDPGYTF. The CDR3 nucleotides read TGTGCCATCAAGGTGGACAGGGATCCTGGCTACACCTTC.

In this sample, this clone turned up once. The chain couples TRBV18 to TRBJ2-5; D may be TRBD2 (6 bases). V gave up 3 bases and J gave up 0 bases, with 14 bases separating them. The CDR3 sequence is 16 residues long. CDR1 KGHSH and CDR2 LQKENI come from the germline V gene. The CDR3 sequence is CASSPGRTTNQETQYF. The DNA for the CDR3 is TGTGCCAGCTCACCGGGGAGGACTACGAACCAAGAGACCCAGTACTTC.